This entry lists 31 T cell receptor beta chains sequenced from one sample in a study of T-cell memory formation after mild COVID-19. Using its own MiXCR run on the 5' RACE reads, TCRdb lists one record per CDR3 protein. Here the sample spans around 300,000 distinct CDR3 sequences, approximately 7.6% being singletons. Input material: PBMCs or a T cell subset sorted from them (not recorded which). Receptors originate from a man aged 18 to 30 who had mild COVID-19 (a few samples of this study predate the infection). Cell type and time point are not known.

This clonotype was counted between two and nine times. The V gene is TRBV5-1, the J gene TRBJ2-5; possibly TRBD1 for D (6 bases). Trimming took 2 bases from V and 1 from J, leaving 9 bases between them. The CDR3 is 14 amino acids. Germline V gene data show CDR1 as SGHRS and CDR2 as YFSETQ. CDR3 protein: CASSFRQVQETQYF. The CDR3 coding sequence is TGCGCCAGCAGCTTCCGACAGGTCCAAGAGACCCAGTACTTC.

This clonotype was observed many times. V is TRBV5-1 and J is TRBJ2-5; perhaps D is TRBD1 or TRBD2 (5 bases each). Germline V gene data show CDR1 as SGHRS and CDR2 as YFSETQ. Trimming cost V 4 bases and J 3 bases, with 19 bases left between them. The CDR3 has 16 amino acids. The CDR3 loop is CASSPMNAGTEETQYF. The CDR3 nucleotides are TGCGCCAGCAGCCCTATGAACGCCGGGACGGAAGAGACCCAGTACTTC.

This clonotype has ten or more counts. This rearrangement joins TRBV29-1 to TRBJ1-5; weak D call: TRBD1 (5 bases). The germline CDR1 and CDR2 sequences are SQVTM and ANQGSEA. This CDR3 spans 13 amino acids. Trimming left V 4 bases short and J 4 bases short, with 11 bases between. CDR3 coding DNA: TGCAGCGTTGCTTCAGGGAGAAATCAGCCCCAGCATTTT. Amino acid sequence: CSVASGRNQPQHF.

At least ten counts were recorded for this clonotype. The DNA for the CDR3 is TGTGCCAGCAGCCAAGCACATTATGGCTACACCTTC. Amino acid sequence: CASSQAHYGYTF. This rearrangement joins TRBV3-1 to TRBJ1-2; D is unresolved. The V gene lost 1 base and the J gene lost 5 bases, with 5 bases spanning the gap. The CDR3 is 12 amino acids. Germline V gives CDR1 LGHDT, CDR2 YNNKEL (reference sequence).

The chain combines TRBV12-3 or TRBV12-4 with TRBJ2-7; perhaps D is TRBD1 or TRBD2 (5 bases each). This CDR3 is 14 amino acids long. Deletions cut 6 bases from V and 4 bases from J, with 16 bases between. The CDR3 bases are TGTGCCAGCAGCGCCACCGGGACGGCATACGAGCAGTACTTC. Translation gives CASSATGTAYEQYF.

The chain couples TRBV6-2 or TRBV6-3 to TRBJ2-2, with 7 bases identical to TRBD1. J lost 6 bases, V lost 8 bases, and 9 bases had no gene match. The CDR3 totals 14 residues. Looked up from germline, CDR1 is MNHEY and CDR2 is SVGEGT. This CDR3 is CASASTGRSGELFF. The CDR3 DNA follows: TGTGCCAGCGCCTCGACAGGGCGGTCCGGGGAGCTGTTTTTT.

The CDR3 DNA follows: TGTGCCAGCAGCCCAGGGTTTGACACTGAAGCTTTCTTT. Its translation is CASSPGFDTEAFF. The chain is built from TRBV7-2 and TRBJ1-1; a possible D gene is TRBD1 (5 bases). Trimming removed 5 bases at V and 3 bases at J, with 10 bases between. CDR1 and CDR2 from the germline V gene are SGHTA and FQGNSA. The CDR3 spans 13 residues.

The table lists this clonotype with many counts. This chain uses TRBV28 with TRBJ2-7; D is possibly TRBD1 or TRBD2 (6 bases each). The germline gives CDR1 MDHEN, CDR2 SYDVKM. V lost 10 bases, J lost 3 bases, and 13 bases lay in between. The CDR3 totals 12 residues. The CDR3 sequence: CATREGGYEQYV. CDR3 DNA sequence: TGTGCCACCCGCGAGGGGGGCTACGAGCAGTACGTC.

This clonotype was observed a handful of times. The CDR3 here is CASSAQIGDRGYTF. The CDR3 region has the DNA TGTGCCAGCAGTGCTCAGATAGGGGATAGAGGCTACACCTTC. The rearrangement uses TRBV12-3 or TRBV12-4 and TRBJ1-2, with TRBD1 as a possible D gene (5 bases). The CDR3 loop spans 14 amino acids. Trimming stripped 5 bases from V and 8 bases from J, with 18 bases between.

This clonotype has only a few counts. V gene TRBV20-1 combines with J gene TRBJ2-2; no clear D gene. The germline gives CDR1 DFQATT, CDR2 SNEGSKA (reference sequence). V shed 3 bases and J shed 2 bases, with 16 bases lying between them. CDR3 size: 16 residues. As DNA, the CDR3 is TGCAGTGCTAGTGTTAAATACCGACAAAACACCGGGGAGCTGTTTTTT. It encodes CSASVKYRQNTGELFF.

This clonotype has ten or more counts. J is TRBJ2-1 and V is TRBV20-1, with no clear D. The germline V gene has CDR1 DFQATT and CDR2 SNEGSKA (reference sequence). The length of the CDR3 is 14 residues. Between the trimmed V and J ends, which lost 2 bases and 4 bases, there was a span of 12 bases. CDR3 nucleotide sequence: TGCAGTGCTAGAAACAGCATGACTTACAATGAGCAGTTCTTC. Protein: CSARNSMTYNEQFF.

This clonotype was seen repeatedly, ten times or more. The chain joins TRBV10-3 to TRBJ2-6; D is unclear. This CDR3 is 16 amino acids long. V gave up 3 bases and J gave up 0 bases, with 9 bases separating them. Germline CDR1 ENHRY, CDR2 SYGVKD. The CDR3 coding sequence is TGTGCCATCAGTGACCAGGTCGCCTCTGGGGCCAACGTCCTGACTTTC. This sequence encodes CAISDQVASGANVLTF.

The chain links TRBV6-2 or TRBV6-3 to TRBJ2-1; D possibly uses TRBD1 or TRBD2 (5 bases each). Germline CDR1 MNHEY, CDR2 SVGEGT. CDR3 length equals 14 residues. V lost 5 bases and J lost 6, with 14 bases in between. The CDR3 coding sequence is TGTGCCAGCAGTCAAGCCGGGGCACTCAATGAGCAGTTCTTC. Translated: CASSQAGALNEQFF.

The gene calls are TRBV5-6 and TRBJ2-1; D possibly corresponds to TRBD2 (7 bases). The CDR3 has 15 amino acids. Germline loops: CDR1 SGHDT, CDR2 YYEEEE. Trimming shortened V by 0 bases and J by 4 bases, and 11 bases separated the two germline ends. CDR3 in amino acids: CASSLVGGRYNEQFF. CDR3 nucleotide sequence: TGTGCCAGCAGCTTGGTCGGGGGGCGGTACAATGAGCAGTTCTTC.

This clonotype was seen more than once but under ten times. The chain links TRBV19 to TRBJ1-2; a weak D match, TRBD1 (5 bases). The length of the CDR3 is 13 residues. Per germline, CDR1 LNHDA and CDR2 SQIVND (reference sequence). V was cut by 3 bases and J by 7 bases, with 12 bases left in between. CDR3 DNA: TGTGCCAGTAGTATTTCTCAGGGTACTGGCTACACCTTC. It encodes CASSISQGTGYTF.

This clonotype came up a few times. The genes are TRBV28 and TRBJ2-3, with 10 bases identical to TRBD1. The CDR3 runs to 16 residues. The germline V gene has CDR1 MDHEN and CDR2 SYDVKM. J lost 3 bases, V lost 5 bases, and 8 bases had no gene match. The CDR3 protein is CASSPSPGQGTDTQYF. The CDR3, as DNA: TGTGCCAGCAGTCCCTCCCCGGGACAGGGGACAGATACGCAGTATTTT.

This clonotype turned up a few times. This chain joins TRBV14 and TRBJ2-6, with 9 bases fitting TRBD1. This CDR3 region has 20 residues. Germline CDR1 SGHDN, CDR2 FVKESK. V shed 0 bases, J shed 4 bases, and the junction held 13 bases outside the gene matches. The CDR3: CASSQEGPRQGGTGANVLTF. The DNA of the CDR3 is TGTGCCAGCAGCCAAGAGGGCCCCCGACAGGGGGGTACAGGGGCCAACGTCCTGACTTTC.

This clonotype came up a few times. The V gene is TRBV19, the J gene TRBJ2-7, with a tentative D call TRBD1 (6 bases). The CDR3 contains 14 residues. The germline V gene has CDR1 LNHDA and CDR2 SQIVND (reference sequence). Trimming pared 1 base from V and 0 bases from J, leaving 7 bases between. The DNA of the CDR3 is TGTGCCAGTAGTATAGCGGACAGCTCCTACGAGCAGTACTTC. Translation: CASSIADSSYEQYF.

The chain uses TRBV5-1 and TRBJ2-3; the match to TRBD2 covers 9 bases. Germline CDR1 reads SGHRS; CDR2 reads YFSETQ. This CDR3 has 15 residues. Trimming cost V 2 bases and J 0 bases; bases outside gene matches: 1. The DNA for the CDR3 is TGCGCCAGCAGCTTCAGCGGGGGGAGCACAGATACGCAGTATTTT. Its protein product is CASSFSGGSTDTQYF.

The V call is TRBV24-1, the J call TRBJ2-2; D is unclear. V lost 4 bases to trimming and J lost 3 bases, with 5 bases between them. Germline V lookup: CDR1 KGHDR, CDR2 SFDVKD. The CDR3 runs 13 residues. The DNA of the CDR3 is TGTGCCACCAGTGAAATTGACACCGGGGAGCTGTTTTTT. Translating gives CATSEIDTGELFF.

This chain's CDR3 is CASTQYRASGTDTQYF. The CDR3 region has the DNA TGTGCCAGCACCCAATACAGAGCCTCGGGCACAGATACGCAGTATTTT. The chain employs TRBV7-3 and TRBJ2-3; no clear D. Germline V gene sequence: CDR1 SGHTA, CDR2 FQGTGA. The CDR3 totals 16 residues. The V end lost 7 bases, the J end lost 1 base, and 18 bases lay between the germline ends.

The gene calls are TRBV7-6 and TRBJ2-7; TRBD1 aligns across 7 bases. Germline V gene sequence: CDR1 SGHVS, CDR2 FNYEAQ. Losses at the gene ends were 5 bases for V and 4 bases for J; bases not matched to a gene: 20. The CDR3 extends over 18 amino acids. The CDR3 is CASSPWGFSGTDHYEQYF. In DNA, the CDR3 is TGTGCCAGCAGCCCTTGGGGCTTCTCCGGGACAGACCATTACGAGCAGTACTTC.

This clonotype has just a few counts. The CDR3 spells CASSKTSGGAGGNEQFF. CDR3 coding DNA: TGTGCCAGCTCAAAGACTAGCGGGGGGGCCGGAGGCAATGAGCAGTTCTTC. V usage is TRBV18 and J usage is TRBJ2-1, with 14 bases lining up with TRBD2. Germline loops: CDR1 KGHSH, CDR2 LQKENI. The V and J ends lost 5 bases and 6 bases, in that order; junction bases with no gene match: 9. The CDR3 runs to 17 residues.

At least ten counts were recorded for this clonotype. This chain uses TRBV7-2 with TRBJ2-7; the D is unclear. V lost 1 base to trimming and J lost 8 bases, with 9 bases between them. Looked up from germline, CDR1 is SGHTA and CDR2 is FQGNSA. The CDR3 has 12 residues. The CDR3 nucleotides are TGTGCCAGCAGCTTAGTTCGGTTCCAGCAGTACTTC. Protein sequence: CASSLVRFQQYF.

The chain combines TRBV12-3 or TRBV12-4 with TRBJ2-5; 7 bases are shared with TRBD2. The CDR3 consists of 13 residues. Unmatched junction bases numbered 6, after V lost 6 bases and J lost 5 bases. CDR3 sequence (DNA): TGTGCCAGCAGCGGGACTAATATGGAGACCCAGTACTTC. Its protein is CASSGTNMETQYF.

There are many counts of this clonotype. The rearrangement links TRBV27 to TRBJ1-1, with no clear D. This CDR3 is 13 amino acids long. The V and J ends lost 4 bases and 1 base respectively, with 7 bases between them. Germline V gene sequence: CDR1 MNHEY, CDR2 SMNVEV (reference sequence). CDR3 in DNA: TGTGCCAGCAGTTACCTGGGGAACACTGAAGCTTTCTTT. Its protein is CASSYLGNTEAFF.

This clonotype showed up many times. The chain links TRBV7-9 to TRBJ1-2; D is possibly TRBD1 (5 bases). The CDR3 totals 12 residues. The germline V gene has CDR1 SEHNR and CDR2 FQNEAQ (reference sequence). Trimming pared 5 bases from V and 8 bases from J, leaving 12 bases between. The CDR3 DNA sequence: TGTGCCAGCAGCCCCCGACAGAGAGGCTACACCTTC. Protein: CASSPRQRGYTF. Variable domain in full (rest from reference TRBV7-9 and TRBJ1-2): DTGVSQNPRHKITKRGQNVTFRCDPISEHNRLYWYRQTLGQGPEFLTYFQNEAQLEKSRLLSDRFSAERPKGSFSTLEIQRTEQGDSAMYLCASSPRQRGYTFGSGTRLTVV.

Ten or more counts support this clonotype. The rearrangement uses TRBV12-3 or TRBV12-4 and TRBJ2-1, with 9 bases aligning to TRBD2. The CDR3 has 14 residues. Trimming cost V 2 bases and J 9 bases; bases outside gene matches: 5. The CDR3 is CASSLMLAGTEQFF. Written as DNA, the CDR3 is TGTGCCAGCAGTTTAATGCTAGCGGGGACTGAGCAGTTCTTC.

The chain employs TRBV4-3 and TRBJ2-1; D uncertain. The CDR3 is 13 amino acids. CDR1 and CDR2 from the germline V gene are LGHNA and YSLEER. V was clipped by 0 bases and J by 6 bases, with 6 bases between them. CDR3 region: CASSQEASNEQFF. Written as DNA, the CDR3 is TGCGCCAGCAGCCAAGAGGCCTCCAATGAGCAGTTCTTC.

This chain uses TRBV19 with TRBJ2-5, with D tentatively TRBD2 (6 bases). Per germline, CDR1 LNHDA and CDR2 SQIVND (reference sequence). CDR3 length: 16 residues. The V end lost 5 bases, the J end lost 5 bases, and 21 bases lay between the germline ends. The chain's CDR3 is CASSPRAGSIRETQYF. The DNA for the CDR3 is TGTGCCAGTAGTCCCCGGGCGGGGAGTATACGGGAGACCCAGTACTTC.

The chain uses TRBV7-3 and TRBJ1-1; weak D call: TRBD1 (5 bases). The CDR3 spans 13 residues. The germline V gene has CDR1 SGHTA and CDR2 FQGTGA. V gave up 5 bases and J gave up 7 bases, with 14 bases separating them. Here the CDR3 DNA reads TGTGCCAGCAGCCCCGACAGACAAGTTGAAGCTTTCTTT. This sequence encodes CASSPDRQVEAFF.